Each of the 30 T cell receptor beta chains below was sequenced from the same sample in a study of blood T cell repertoires in COVID-19. Profiled with immunoSEQ multiplex PCR; TCRdb holds only in-frame clones, not every one. The data show about 400,000 clones, around 89% seen once. Sequencing was performed on peripheral blood. Receptors originate from a man in his forties with acute or convalescent COVID-19.

This rearrangement joins TRBV14 to TRBJ1-6, with unresolved D. Germline CDR1 is SGHDN and CDR2 is FVKESK. CDR3 length: 21 residues. V lost 0 bases and J lost 7, with 28 bases in between. CDR3 DNA: TGTGCCAGCAGCCAAGATGTTTTGGGTCAAGGCGCTCTTCCGGAGAATTCACCCCTCCACTTT. Protein product: CASSQDVLGQGALPENSPLHF.

The sample holds a few counts of this clone. V gene TRBV19 combines with J gene TRBJ1-2, with TRBD1 identical over 11 bases. V shed 6 bases and J 5 bases; nucleotides not matched to a gene: 8. CDR1 is LNHDA and CDR2 is SQIVND in the germline V gene (reference sequence). The CDR3 spans 15 residues. As DNA, the CDR3 is TGTGCCAGTAGCGCCGGGACAGGGGGTTTTTATGGCTACACCTTC. This codes for CASSAGTGGFYGYTF.

This clone was seen a few times. The chain uses TRBV5-8 and TRBJ1-2; D is perhaps TRBD1 (5 bases). Germline CDR1 and CDR2: SGHTS and YDEGEE. V was shortened by 0 bases and J by 6 bases, with 6 bases between the two germline ends. The CDR3 runs to 12 residues. The CDR3 DNA reads as TGTGCCAGCAGCTTGGCAGGGAATGGCTACACCTTC. It yields the protein CASSLAGNGYTF.

V usage is TRBV7-9 and J usage is TRBJ1-1; D gene unclear. Germline assignment: CDR1 SEHNR and CDR2 FQNEAQ (reference sequence). The V and J ends lost 1 base and 3 bases respectively, with 9 bases between them. The CDR3 runs to 14 residues. The CDR3 DNA reads as TGTGCCAGCAGCTTAGAACGGGGTGACACTGAAGCTTTCTTT. Protein product: CASSLERGDTEAFF.

This clone was recorded only once. The chain uses TRBV13 and TRBJ2-3; 9 bases line up with TRBD2. Germline CDR1 PRHDT, CDR2 FYEKMQ (reference sequence). V was pared by 5 bases and J by 1 base, with 4 bases of the junction left unmatched. CDR3 length: 15 residues. The CDR3 here is CASSPGLARTDTQYF. Written as DNA, the CDR3 is TGTGCCAGCAGCCCAGGACTAGCGCGCACAGATACGCAGTATTTT.

J is TRBJ2-5 and V is TRBV25-1, with 7 bases identical to TRBD1. V shed 4 bases, J shed 5 bases, and the junction held 16 bases outside the gene matches. This CDR3 region has 17 residues. The V gene's germline CDR1 is MGHDK and CDR2 SYGVNS. As DNA, the CDR3 is TGTGCCAGCAGTGGCCTTGGACAGGCCTACAGACGGGAGACCCAGTACTTC. It specifies CASSGLGQAYRRETQYF.

The V call is TRBV3-1 (or the pseudogene TRBV3-2), the J call TRBJ2-1; D is uncertain. The CDR3 totals 15 residues. Trimming left V 5 bases short and J 0 bases short, with 11 bases between. Germline V gene lookup returns CDR1 LGHDT and CDR2 YNNKEL (reference sequence). The CDR3, as DNA: TGTGCCAGCAGCTCTACAGTCCGCTCCTACAATGAGCAGTTCTTC. This encodes CASSSTVRSYNEQFF.

The rearrangement links TRBV5-6 to TRBJ1-3, with 8 bases that match TRBD1. V shed 1 base, J shed 4 bases, and the junction held 1 base outside the gene matches. In germline, CDR1 is SGHDT, CDR2 YYEEEE. The CDR3 has 14 amino acids. CDR3 coding DNA: TGTGCCAGCAGCTTGTCAGGGGGCGGAAACACCATATATTTT. It is translated as CASSLSGGGNTIYF.

The chain uses TRBV19 and TRBJ1-2, with D possibly TRBD1 on 6 matching bases. Looked up from germline, CDR1 is LNHDA and CDR2 is SQIVND (reference sequence). There are 14 residues in the CDR3. The ends were cut back, 6 bases at V and 4 bases at J, with 15 bases in the middle. The CDR3 sequence: CASRWGQGLYGYTF. The CDR3 nucleotides read TGTGCCAGTAGATGGGGGCAGGGGCTCTATGGCTACACCTTC.

The chain carries TRBV9 and TRBJ1-2; D is unclear. This CDR3 is built from 15 residues. Trimming left V 0 bases short and J 3 bases short, with 12 bases between. Germline V gene data show CDR1 as SGDLS and CDR2 as YYNGEE. The CDR3 DNA is TGTGCCAGCAGCGTAGGGGCAGACGTCTACTATGGCTACACCTTC. It translates to CASSVGADVYYGYTF. Supplemented by reference TRBV9 and TRBJ1-2, the full variable domain reads DSGVTQTPKHLITATGQRVTLRCSPRSGDLSVYWYQQSLDQGLQFLIQYYNGEERAKGNILERFSAQQFPDLHSELNLSSLELGDSALYFCASSVGADVYYGYTFGSGTRLTVV.

The chain joins TRBV10-3 to TRBJ2-5, with 15 bases lining up with TRBD2. This CDR3 has 18 residues. Germline V gene lookup returns CDR1 ENHRY and CDR2 SYGVKD. Unmatched junction bases numbered 7, after V lost 3 bases and J lost 2 bases. The CDR3 here is CAISDAGTSGGLQETQYF. CDR3 bases: TGTGCCATCAGTGACGCCGGGACTAGCGGGGGGCTACAAGAGACCCAGTACTTC.

The rearrangement uses TRBV11-1 and TRBJ1-1, with no clear D. CDR1 SGHAT and CDR2 FQDESV come from the germline V gene (reference sequence). The CDR3 consists of 15 residues. V dropped 2 bases and J dropped 0 bases, with 10 bases sitting between them. CDR3: CASSLSSRVNTEAFF. The CDR3 DNA follows: TGTGCCAGCAGCTTATCGAGCCGAGTGAACACTGAAGCTTTCTTT.

The chain joins TRBV3-1 (or the pseudogene TRBV3-2) to TRBJ2-4, with D tentatively TRBD1 (5 bases). The CDR3 is made up of 14 amino acids. Germline V gives CDR1 LGHDT, CDR2 YNNKEL (reference sequence). V was trimmed by 1 base and J by 8 bases, leaving 12 bases between them. In DNA form, the CDR3 reads TGTGCCAGCAGCCAAGGGGCAGGGTGGGACATTCAGTACTTC. This gives the protein CASSQGAGWDIQYF.

This chain links TRBV4-3 with TRBJ1-2; TRBD1 matches 8 bases. With V trimmed by 1 base and J by 1 base, 2 bases remained unmatched. The CDR3 sequence is 15 residues long. Germline assignment: CDR1 LGHNA and CDR2 YSLEER. In DNA, the CDR3 is TGCGCCAGCAGCCAAGTGACAGGGGTTAACTATGGCTACACCTTC. It codes for CASSQVTGVNYGYTF.

This chain connects TRBV9 to TRBJ1-2, with 12 bases lining up with TRBD1. Germline loops: CDR1 SGDLS, CDR2 YYNGEE. V lost 5 bases and J lost 7; bases outside the gene matches: 9. CDR3 length: 15 amino acids. CDR3 in DNA: TGTGCCAGCAGGGGGCCGGGACAGGGGGCGCCTGGCTACACCTTC. Amino acid sequence: CASRGPGQGAPGYTF. Full variable domain (remainder filled in from reference TRBV9 and TRBJ1-2): DSGVTQTPKHLITATGQRVTLRCSPRSGDLSVYWYQQSLDQGLQFLIQYYNGEERAKGNILERFSAQQFPDLHSELNLSSLELGDSALYFCASRGPGQGAPGYTFGSGTRLTVV.

The V gene is TRBV11-2, the J gene TRBJ2-5; a weak D match, TRBD2 (6 bases). This CDR3 is built from 15 residues. The ends were cut back, 3 bases at V and 2 bases at J, with 13 bases in the middle. Germline V CDR1 and CDR2: SGHAT, FQNNGV. The CDR3 reads CASSLGVAGQETQYF. The CDR3 nucleotides read TGTGCCAGCAGCTTGGGCGTCGCGGGACAAGAGACCCAGTACTTC. Together with reference TRBV11-2 and TRBJ2-5, the CDR3 gives the full variable domain: EAGVAQSPRYKIIEKRQSVAFWCNPISGHATLYWYQQILGQGPKLLIQFQNNGVVDDSQLPKDRFSAERLKGVDSTLKIQPAKLEDSAVYLCASSLGVAGQETQYFGPGTRLLVL.

This clone has a single count. The rearrangement uses TRBV5-6 and TRBJ2-7, with a weak D call TRBD2 (6 bases). The V gene lost 5 bases and the J gene lost 6 bases, with 12 bases spanning the gap. Germline V CDR1 and CDR2: SGHDT, YYEEEE. The CDR3 runs to 12 residues. CDR3 region: CASRPGGLEQYF. The CDR3 region has the DNA TGTGCCAGCAGGCCAGGAGGGCTCGAGCAGTACTTC.

V is TRBV29-1 and J is TRBJ2-5, with 8 bases lining up with TRBD1. This CDR3 spans 13 amino acids. Germline V gene sequence: CDR1 SQVTM, CDR2 ANQGSEA. Germline trimming cut 7 bases from V and 2 bases from J; bases unmatched to any gene: 6. The CDR3 DNA follows: TGCAGCGCGGGACAGGACACTCAAGAGACCCAGTACTTC. It is translated as CSAGQDTQETQYF. Based on the CDR3 plus reference TRBV29-1 and TRBJ2-5, the full variable domain is SAVISQKPSRDICQRGTSLTIQCQVDSQVTMMFWYRQQPGQSLTLIATANQGSEATYESGFVIDKFPISRPNLTFSTLTVSNMSPEDSSIYLCSAGQDTQETQYFGPGTRLLVL.

This clone was counted a few times. The chain has TRBV6-5 and TRBJ2-2, with TRBD1 as a possible D gene (6 bases). This CDR3 has 14 residues. The germline CDR1 and CDR2 sequences are MNHEY and SVGAGI. Trimming cost V 11 bases and J 5 bases, with 18 bases left between them. CDR3 in amino acids: CACYRTARTGELFF. The CDR3 coding sequence is TGTGCCTGCTACCGGACAGCTAGGACCGGGGAGCTGTTTTTT.

This chain connects TRBV24-1 to TRBJ1-4; D may be TRBD1 (6 bases). Trimming shortened V by 3 bases and J by 6 bases, and 13 bases separated the two germline ends. Germline V gene lookup returns CDR1 KGHDR and CDR2 SFDVKD. The CDR3 runs to 15 residues. The CDR3 DNA follows: TGTGCCACCAGTGATGCCGGACAGATTGATGAAAAACTGTTTTTT. Amino acids: CATSDAGQIDEKLFF.

This chain's CDR3 is CASRPGQNYGYTF. DNA for the CDR3: TGCGCCAGCAGACCGGGACAGAACTATGGCTACACCTTC. The J gene is TRBJ1-2, the V gene TRBV23-1; 7 positions agree with TRBD1. TRBV23-1 is an open reading frame whose function is uncertain. The CDR3 sequence is 13 residues long. The ends lost 6 bases at V and 2 bases at J; junction bases unmatched: 3.

CDR3 sequence reads: CASSLFSGTNEKLFF. The CDR3 region has the DNA TGTGCCAGCAGTTTATTTTCCGGGACTAATGAAAAACTGTTTTTT. This sequence joins TRBV27 and TRBJ1-4; D remains unclear. CDR3 length: 15 residues. Germline V lookup: CDR1 MNHEY, CDR2 SMNVEV (reference sequence). Trimming stripped 1 base from V and 2 bases from J, with 8 bases between. The full variable domain, its missing parts supplied by reference TRBV27 and TRBJ1-4, is EAQVTQNPRYLITVTGKKLTVTCSQNMNHEYMSWYRQDPGLGLRQIYYSMNVEVTDKGDVPEGYKVSRKEKRNFPLILESPSPNQTSLYFCASSLFSGTNEKLFFGSGTQLSVL.

The J gene is TRBJ2-7, the V gene TRBV5-1; 8 positions match TRBD1. This CDR3 contains 15 residues. V shed 4 bases and J 2 bases; nucleotides not matched to a gene: 8. Germline V gene sequence: CDR1 SGHRS, CDR2 YFSETQ. The chain's CDR3 is CASSGQGTPTYEQYF. The CDR3 DNA reads TGCGCCAGCAGCGGACAGGGTACCCCCACCTACGAGCAGTACTTC.

This clone was seen just once. This chain uses TRBV4-1 with TRBJ1-2, with 7 bases fitting TRBD1. Unmatched junction bases numbered 7, after V lost 3 bases and J lost 6 bases. CDR3 size: 14 residues. Germline assignment: CDR1 MGHRA and CDR2 YSYEKL. CDR3 DNA: TGCGCCAGCAGCCAGGAAGACAGGGCGGATGGCTACACCTTC. It translates to CASSQEDRADGYTF.

The rearrangement uses TRBV11-3 and TRBJ2-1; TRBD2 aligns across 13 bases. CDR1 and CDR2 (germline): SGHNT, YENEEA. Trimming at V came to 1 base and at J to 9 bases, leaving 3 bases not matched to a gene. The CDR3 is 15 residues long. The CDR3 DNA follows: TGTGCCAGCAGCTTAGTAGGACTAGCGGGAGCTGAGCAGTTCTTC. Amino acid sequence: CASSLVGLAGAEQFF.

About this clone: Other DNA sequences in the same sample also yield this CDR3. The V and J genes are TRBV19 and TRBJ1-4, with 8 bases that match TRBD1. The CDR3 has 15 residues. Looked up from germline, CDR1 is LNHDA and CDR2 is SQIVND (reference sequence). The junction had 2 bases not matched to a gene; V was cut back by 3 bases and J by 2 bases. This CDR3 is CASSIQGATNEKLFF. The CDR3 DNA sequence: TGTGCCAGTAGTATCCAGGGGGCGACTAATGAAAAACTGTTTTTT.

This clone was observed a handful of times. This chain joins TRBV4-1 and TRBJ2-2, with TRBD2 identical over 9 bases. The J segment lost 7 bases and the V segment lost 3 bases, leaving 6 bases of the junction unmatched. The CDR3 contains 15 residues. Germline assignment: CDR1 MGHRA and CDR2 YSYEKL. The CDR3 DNA sequence: TGCGCCAGCAGCCATTCAGCGGGAGGCGGCGGGGAGCTGTTTTTT. It is translated as CASSHSAGGGGELFF.

This clone was observed once. Other DNA variants within this sample encode the same CDR3. The CDR3 DNA reads TGCAGCGCCCGTAGTGGGAACACCGGGGAGCTGTTTTTT. Protein sequence: CSARSGNTGELFF. V usage is TRBV29-1 and J usage is TRBJ2-2; D remains ambiguous. This CDR3 is built from 13 residues. V was pared by 7 bases and J by 1 base, with 10 bases between. Germline V gives CDR1 SQVTM, CDR2 ANQGSEA.

V gene TRBV11-2 combines with J gene TRBJ2-3; 8 bases map to TRBD1. Germline values: CDR1 SGHAT, CDR2 FQNNGV. The junction had 4 bases not matched to a gene; V was cut back by 5 bases and J by 0 bases. The CDR3 contains 15 residues. The CDR3 nucleotides read TGTGCCAGCAGCCGACAGGGGCGGAGCACAGATACGCAGTATTTT. It codes for CASSRQGRSTDTQYF. Full variable domain (remainder filled in from reference TRBV11-2 and TRBJ2-3): EAGVAQSPRYKIIEKRQSVAFWCNPISGHATLYWYQQILGQGPKLLIQFQNNGVVDDSQLPKDRFSAERLKGVDSTLKIQPAKLEDSAVYLCASSRQGRSTDTQYFGPGTRLTVL.

The chain combines TRBV5-1 with TRBJ2-2; TRBD2 aligns across 8 bases. J gave up 5 bases and V 4 bases, and 1 base lay outside the gene matches. This CDR3 comprises 13 residues. Germline-derived CDR1 and CDR2 are SGHRS and YFSETQ. The CDR3 spells CASSPGGTGELFF. The DNA for the CDR3 is TGCGCCAGCAGCCCGGGGGGGACCGGGGAGCTGTTTTTT.